This T cell receptor beta chain was captured by sequencing in a study of blood T cell repertoires in COVID-19. Overall study context: Material from acute and convalescent COVID-19 was sourced from the United States, Italy and Spain. From T cells, B-cell-depleted T cells, or PBMCs came the material, which was cDNA or gDNA.

V was pared by 2 bases and J by 3 bases, with 8 bases between. The V gene's germline CDR1 is MNHEY and CDR2 SMNVEV (reference sequence). This CDR3 contains 14 residues. Under the authors' procedure: Scientists estimated how many nucleated cells there were by amplifying reference gene primers. Only in-frame clones appear in the TCRdb table, and some are missing; sequencing was by immunoSEQ multiplex PCR. D and trimming were read from the DNA, whereas the V and J calls and clone size are those reported in that table. The sample contains 87,000 or so clones, about 86% of which appear only once. J is TRBJ1-5 and V is TRBV27; D remains ambiguous. This TCR derives from a woman of 80 years or more in a cohort sampled during active or convalescent COVID-19. Material: peripheral blood. CDR3 region: CASSLTRINQPQHF. In nucleotides, the CDR3 is TGTGCCAGCAGTTTAACCAGAATCAATCAGCCCCAGCATTTT.